The rows below give T cell receptor beta chains drawn from one sample of a study of CD8 T cells in Susac syndrome. MiXCR, run by TCRdb on the immunoSEQ multiplex PCR reads, gives a single entry per CDR3 protein. The sample comprises about 130,000 distinct CDR3 sequences, just under 95% of which are singletons, and around 0.21% rests with the top ten. The sequenced sample was CD8+ T cells from PBMCs. The receptors were gathered from a human donor with Susac syndrome. Both conserved end residues are part of each CDR3. D genes are given only for firm matches. Rows may omit the clone size; those that give it use once, few, many or a size class.

>TRBJ2-1|.|.|TRBV9
TGTGCCAGCAGCGTAGTAGAGGGGGGGGAGAATGAGCAGTTCTTC
CASSVVEGGENEQFF
>TRBJ2-5|TRBD2|.|TRBV7-8
TGTGCCAGCAGCTCAGGCGGGAGTCAAGAGACCCAGTACTTC
CASSSGGSQETQYF
>TRBJ2-7|.|.|TRBV20-1
TGCAGTGCTAGAGACGGGAGCTCCTACGAGCAGTACTTC
CSARDGSSYEQYF
>TRBJ2-3|.|.|TRBV3-1
TGTGCCAGCAGCCCCCGGGACGGTATCACAGATACGCAGTATTTT
CASSPRDGITDTQYF
>TRBJ2-1|TRBD2|.|TRBV19
TGTGCCAGTAGCCAGCCAGCGGGGGACAATGAGCAGTTCTTC
CASSQPAGDNEQFF
>TRBJ1-2|.|.|TRBV20-1
TGCAGTGCTAGGTTGATGGCGCGACCCTATGGCTACACCTTC
CSARLMARPYGYTF
>TRBJ1-1|.|.|TRBV27
TGTGCCAGCAGTTCCTCACAGGGTTGGACTGAAGCTTTCTTT
CASSSSQGWTEAFF
>TRBJ1-1|.|.|TRBV20-1
TGCAGTGCAAAGAAAGGGGACACTGAAGCTTTCTTT
CSAKKGDTEAFF
>TRBJ2-5|.|.|TRBV6-5
TGTGCCAGCAGTTACTCGGAACGCCCAGGGGAGACCCAGTACTTC
CASSYSERPGETQYF
>TRBJ2-7|TRBD1|once|TRBV28
TGTGCCAGCAGCCCGACAGGGGTCTACGAGCAGTACTTC
CASSPTGVYEQYF
>TRBJ2-7|.|.|TRBV21-1
TGTGCCAGCAGCAAAGTGGTGACAGGGTACTACGAGCAGTACTTC
CASSKVVTGYYEQYF
>TRBJ1-1|.|.|TRBV18
TGTGCCAGCTCACCACGAGGATTGAACACTGAAGCTTTCTTT
CASSPRGLNTEAFF
>TRBJ1-2|TRBD1|.|TRBV28
TGTGCCAGCAGTTTAGACAGGGGTGTCTATGGCTACACCTTC
CASSLDRGVYGYTF
>TRBJ1-1|.|.|TRBV7-8
TGTGCCAGCAGCTTAGATCTGTCAGGTTTGGACACTGAAGCTTTCTTT
CASSLDLSGLDTEAFF
>TRBJ2-1|.|.|TRBV7-9
TGTGCCAGCAGCTTTACTTATTCGGGCGAGCAGTTCTTC
CASSFTYSGEQFF
>TRBJ1-1|.|.|TRBV18
TGTGCCAGCTCACCAGGGACGGAGCTTGAAGCTTTCTTT
CASSPGTELEAFF
>TRBJ2-7|TRBD2|.|TRBV20-1
TGCAGTGCATCAACGATAGCGGGGGCCTACGAGCAGTACTTC
CSASTIAGAYEQYF
>TRBJ1-1|.|once|TRBV24-1
TGTGCCACCAAGAGGAGGGACGGCGAAGCTTTCTTT
CATKRRDGEAFF
>TRBJ1-1|.|.|TRBV25-1
TGTGCCAGCAGTGAAACAGGGCTTGAAGCTTTCTTT
CASSETGLEAFF
>TRBJ1-4|.|.|TRBV9
TGTGCCAGCAGCCCCCCGGGCAGTGAAAAACTGTTTTTT
CASSPPGSEKLFF
>TRBJ1-1|.|.|TRBV6-6
TGTGCCAGCAACCCTATCGAGGACAAAAGGAACACTGAAGCTTTCTTT
CASNPIEDKRNTEAFF
>TRBJ2-3|.|.|TRBV29-1
TGCAGCGTCCTGTCTCTTGTGGCAGATACGCAGTATTTT
CSVLSLVADTQYF
>TRBJ1-1|.|.|TRBV11-1
TGTGCCAGCAGCTCGACAGGCGAAGCTTTCTTT
CASSSTGEAFF
>TRBJ2-1|.|once|TRBV4-3
TGCGCCAGCAGCCCCTCGAGCGGGCCGAGCTCCTACAATGAGCAGTTCTTC
CASSPSSGPSSYNEQFF
>TRBJ2-7|.|.|TRBV29-1
TGCAGCGTTGAAGACCACAGCGACTCCTACGAGCAGTACTTC
CSVEDHSDSYEQYF
>TRBJ1-2|.|.|TRBV30
TGTGCCTGGAAAGCCTATGGCTACACCTTC
CAWKAYGYTF
>TRBJ2-7|.|.|TRBV12-3/TRBV12-4
TGTGCCAGCAGTTTATCTAGGGGCCACGAGCAGTACTTC
CASSLSRGHEQYF
>TRBJ1-2|.|.|TRBV30
TGTGCCTGGATCCTGCCCGGGACTAACTATGGCTACACCTTC
CAWILPGTNYGYTF
>TRBJ2-2|.|few|TRBV7-9
TGTGCCAGCAGGGGCACCGGGGAGCTGTTTTTT
CASRGTGELFF
>TRBJ2-1|.|.|TRBV6-2/TRBV6-3
TGTGCCAGCAGCCCTCCGGGACTCGACTACAATGAGCAGTTCTTC
CASSPPGLDYNEQFF
>TRBJ2-1|.|.|TRBV20-1
TGCAGTGCTGAGCGGGTCCAACCTTACAATGAGCAGTTCTTC
CSAERVQPYNEQFF
>TRBJ2-6|.|.|TRBV4-1
TGCGCCAGCAGCCAAGATCCGTTAGGGACTGGGGCCAACGTCCTGACTTTC
CASSQDPLGTGANVLTF
>TRBJ1-2|TRBD1|.|TRBV5-6
TGTGCCAGCAGCCCGGGGACAGGGACGTATGGCTACACCTTC
CASSPGTGTYGYTF
>TRBJ1-4|.|.|TRBV20-1
TGCAGTGCTTTTCCCGATTCTTTTAATGAAAAACTGTTTTTT
CSAFPDSFNEKLFF
>TRBJ1-3|.|.|TRBV15
TGTGCCACCAGCAGAGTCTTGAGCTCTGGAAACACCATATATTTT
CATSRVLSSGNTIYF
>TRBJ1-2|.|once|TRBV9
TGTGCCAGCAGCGTCAACCGGGAGGGCCAGAACTATGGCTACACCTTC
CASSVNREGQNYGYTF
>TRBJ1-1|TRBD1|.|TRBV29-1
TGCAGCGCCCCCGGGACAGGGGAGACTGAAGCTTTCTTT
CSAPGTGETEAFF
>TRBJ2-3|TRBD2|.|TRBV2
TGTGCCAGCAGTGAAGAGCGGGAGGATACGCAGTATTTT
CASSEEREDTQYF
>TRBJ2-1|.|.|TRBV30
TGTGCCTGGAGAAATTTGGGGGAAGAGGACAATGAGCAGTTCTTC
CAWRNLGEEDNEQFF
>TRBJ2-2|TRBD1|.|TRBV9
TGTGCCAGCAGCCCCCGGACAGGGGTGAACACCGGGGAGCTGTTTTTT
CASSPRTGVNTGELFF
>TRBJ1-2|.|.|TRBV24-1
TGTGCCACCAGTGTATCCGGTAGCTATGGCTACACCTTC
CATSVSGSYGYTF
>TRBJ1-2|.|.|TRBV7-2
TGTGCCAGCAGCCCACACAGCACGAACTATGGCTACACCTTC
CASSPHSTNYGYTF
>TRBJ1-1|.|.|TRBV14
TGTGCCAGCAGCCCCCTAGGGGGGGCACGGGACACTGAAGCTTTCTTT
CASSPLGGARDTEAFF